This T cell receptor beta chain came from a study of identical twins. Whole-study results and caveats: Insertion counts were lower in abundant cord blood beta clonotypes, a trend that memory repertoires did not show. There is a chance that invariant MAIT and iNKT cells partially muddied zero-insertion analyses.

Healthy Caucasians alone served as donors. MiXCR was run by TCRdb on the 5' RACE reads, yielding one entry per CDR3 protein. This table has 650,000 to 800,000 distinct CDR3 sequences, more than 6.5% appearing once. Trimming cost V 2 bases and J 8 bases; bases outside gene matches: 17. The CDR3 is made up of 18 amino acids. Germline V gene lookup returns CDR1 SGHVS and CDR2 FQNEAQ. Turning to this clonotype: Its antigen is not identified.

This same sample was also taken into another study, of yellow fever vaccine responses in identical twins.

Sequenced material: PBMCs. This receptor was obtained from a woman between 18 and 29 years old in good health. This chain joins TRBV7-8 and TRBJ2-2; 7 nucleotides match TRBD1. CDR3 DNA: TGTGCCAGCAGCTTACCTAATAGATACAGACAGGGTGGTGGGGAGCTGTTTTTT. This gives the protein CASSLPNRYRQGGGELFF. The full variable domain, with the rest looked up from reference TRBV7-8 and TRBJ2-2, is GAGVSQSPRYKVAKRGQDVALRCDPISGHVSLFWYQQALGQGPEFLTYFQNEAQLDKSGLPSDRFFAERPEGSVSTLKIQRTQQEDSAVYLCASSLPNRYRQGGGELFFGEGSRLTVL.